These T cell receptor beta chains were read from a single sample in a study of liver allograft versus peripheral blood T cells. Each CDR3 protein is one row after TCRdb ran MiXCR on the reads. This sample has around 17,000 distinct CDR3 sequences, with more than 20% found just once. The source is a human patient who had a liver transplant. The graft donor may account for some of the T cells. The CDR3 runs from the conserved cysteine through the conserved F or W. Each record gives: J gene, V gene, clone size, CDR3 length, D gene, CDR3 DNA, CDR3 protein. The D gene is left open where the match is weak. The size field is filled for only some rows; it gives once, few, many or a size class.

TRBJ2-2 TRBV24-1 medium-sized 16 TRBD1 TGTGCCACCAGTGATCCCGGGACAGATAACACCGGGGAGCTGTTTTTT CATSDPGTDNTGELFF
TRBJ2-2 TRBV10-3 medium-sized 14 TRBD1 TGTGCCATCAGACAGGGGATAGACACCGGGGAGCTGTTTTTT CAIRQGIDTGELFF
TRBJ1-5 TRBV19 few 12 TRBD1 TGTGCCACTATACAGGGGAGGCAGCCCCAGCATTTT CATIQGRQPQHF
TRBJ2-5 TRBV24-1 medium-sized 14 TRBD2 TGTGCCACCAGTGTTTCCGGGGGGGTAGAGACCCAGTACTTC CATSVSGGVETQYF
TRBJ2-7 TRBV7-9 NA 15 TRBD2 TGTGCCAGCAGCCGCGGGACTAGCGGGCCAACCGAGCAGTACTTC CASSRGTSGPTEQYF
TRBJ2-1 TRBV18 many 13 NA TGTGCCAGCTCGCCAAACTCGAACAATGAGCAGTTCTTC CASSPNSNNEQFF
TRBJ1-3 TRBV27 NA 15 NA TGTGCCAGCAGTTTTTGGCCAGTCCGTGGAAACACCATATATTTT CASSFWPVRGNTIYF
TRBJ1-2 TRBV28 few 17 NA TGTGCCAGCAGTTTAAACGTCGTGGCGGGGGCTAACTATGGCTACACCTTC CASSLNVVAGANYGYTF
TRBJ1-1 TRBV29-1 medium-sized 15 NA TGCAGCGTTGGGGGGGGTTGGGGCATGAACACTGAAGCTTTCTTT CSVGGGWGMNTEAFF
TRBJ2-1 TRBV5-6 NA 15 NA TGTGCCAGCAGCTCCGGAGGGGGGGTAAGCAATGAGCAGTTCTTC CASSSGGGVSNEQFF
TRBJ1-4 TRBV5-4 few 16 NA TGTGCCAGCAGCTCGGGGGCAGACAGTTATAATGAAAAACTGTTTTTT CASSSGADSYNEKLFF
TRBJ2-1 TRBV9 NA 17 NA TGTGCCAGCAGCGTAGACGGGGCAGGGGGGTCCCTGAAGCCACAGTTCTTC CASSVDGAGGSLKPQFF
TRBJ2-2 TRBV6-2/TRBV6-3 medium-sized 13 NA TGTGCCAGCAGTAGGACAAGAAGCGGGGAGCTGTTTTTT CASSRTRSGELFF
TRBJ1-2 TRBV6-2/TRBV6-3 few 13 TRBD1 TGTGCCAGCAGTTGGACAGGGGACTATGGCTACACCTTC CASSWTGDYGYTF
TRBJ2-1 TRBV7-2 few 14 NA TGTGCCAGCAGCTTAGCTCCCCCCCCGAGTGAGCAGTTCTTC CASSLAPPPSEQFF
TRBJ1-1 TRBV20-1 NA 12 TRBD1 TGCAGTGCTACTCCGGACAGGGGAGAAGCTTTCTTT CSATPDRGEAFF
TRBJ1-1 TRBV28 NA 12 NA TGTGCCAGCAGCCCGAGCCGCCGAGGAGCTTTCTTT CASSPSRRGAFF
TRBJ2-7 TRBV7-2 medium-sized 19 TRBD2 TGTGCCAGCAGCGCCCGACGAGGACTAGCGGGAGCGATCACCTACGAGCAGTACTTC CASSARRGLAGAITYEQYF
TRBJ2-7 TRBV6-6 NA 14 TRBD1 TGTGCCAGCAGTAACAACAGGGGTGCCTACGAGCAGTACTTC CASSNNRGAYEQYF
TRBJ1-5 TRBV10-3 NA 12 TRBD1 TGTGCCATACGGGACAGCGATCAGCCCCAGCATTTT CAIRDSDQPQHF
TRBJ2-2 TRBV6-5 NA 15 NA TGTGCCAGCAGTTACGGGCAGGGTAACACCGGGGAGCTGTTTTTT CASSYGQGNTGELFF
TRBJ2-1 TRBV7-2 medium-sized 15 TRBD2 TGTGCCAGCAGCCAACTAGCGGGAGGGGGCAATGAGCAGTTCTTC CASSQLAGGGNEQFF
TRBJ1-6 TRBV5-6 few 16 TRBD1 TGTGCCAGCAGCGGGACCCAGACAGGGGGCCTATCACCCCTCCACTTT CASSGTQTGGLSPLHF
TRBJ1-1 TRBV7-2 medium-sized 15 TRBD1 TGTGCCAGCAGCTTAATGGGGACAGGGAACACTGAAGCTTTCTTT CASSLMGTGNTEAFF
TRBJ2-1 TRBV6-2/TRBV6-3 many 18 TRBD2 TGTGCCAGCAGTGTCTCCACGGGAGGTCTAGCGGGACTCGATGAGCAGTTCTTC CASSVSTGGLAGLDEQFF
TRBJ1-1 TRBV29-1 many 13 NA TGCAGCTTCGGCAGCTCCAGATACACTGAAGCTTTCTTT CSFGSSRYTEAFF
TRBJ2-1 TRBV19 NA 15 NA TGTGCCAGTAGCCTCACCCCGGGCACCCGGGGTGAGCAGTTCTTC CASSLTPGTRGEQFF
TRBJ2-5 TRBV7-2 few 16 TRBD2 TGTGCCAGCAGCACCGGGACTAGCGGGGCGGTTACGGCCCAGTACTTC CASSTGTSGAVTAQYF
TRBJ1-1 TRBV7-2 NA 13 NA TGTGCCAGCATGTTTGGGGAATACGTGGGAGCTTTCTTT CASMFGEYVGAFF
TRBJ2-1 TRBV19 NA 13 NA TGTGCCAGTAGAAGGGCCCTCAAGGATGAGCAGTTCTTC CASRRALKDEQFF
TRBJ2-1 TRBV6-1 medium-sized 15 NA TGTGCCAGTAGTGCCGGGACTGGTTTCTACAATGAGCAGTTCTTC CASSAGTGFYNEQFF
TRBJ1-6 TRBV6-5 NA 15 NA TGTGCCAGCAGTTCCGCGGGACGGGATAATTCACCCCTCCACTTT CASSSAGRDNSPLHF